These T cell receptor beta chains were read from a single sample in a study of cytomegalovirus exposure and HLA in healthy donors. The protocol was immunoSEQ multiplex PCR, while the TCRdb copy is restricted to in-frame clones and leaves out a portion. The sample records roughly 190,000 clones, around 79% being singletons. Sequencing was done on a sample of PBMCs. The receptors originated from a girl between 5 and 17 years old in good health and CMV-seropositive. CDR3s leave out the opening cysteine and the closing phenylalanine or tryptophan.

TRBV10-3 | AISESAGKNYGYT
TRBV11-3 | ASSLGLRGSYEQY
TRBV18 | ASSPSAGGGNTIY
TRBV29-1 | SHGTGGYNEQF
TRBV6-5 | ASRTLDGGNSPLH
TRBV27 | ASMARMSPQY
TRBV10-3 | AISESQGGYGYT
TRBV10-1 | ASSESLVAGGGTDTQY
TRBV7-9 | ATQGAPNEQF
TRBV7-8 | ASSLGGGLGEKLF
TRBV4-1 | ASSQGLQETQY
TRBV7-2 | ASSLGGASYEQY
TRBV5-3 | ARSLMAGEQETQY
TRBV9 | ASSVEAGGAREQF
TRBV6-1 | ASSATGQETQY
TRBV19 | ASSRGSEGLFGYT
TRBV5-1 | ASSLVATGMYNEQF
TRBV7-5 | ARSLAAGRRTGELF
TRBV11-2 | ASSPPWQGRGTGELF
TRBV7-2 | ASSLARTAQETQY
TRBV19 | ASTPGRYGYT
TRBV19 | ASSIVGIDSPLH
TRBV7-2 | ASSLGLPPTDTQY
TRBV14 | ASSQNLGRNTEAF
TRBV11-2 | ASSKLSGAGTEAF
TRBV5-6 | ASSPHTSGGPSSYNEQF
TRBV7-9 | ASSRGGGGAGGYT
TRBV6-5 | ASSYGTSYEQY
TRBV4-1 | ASSQEGTALSYEQY
TRBV9 | ASSVAAGGNTDTQY
TRBV15 | ATSRGTSTGELF
TRBV6-8 | ARSTTLGQRYGYT
TRBV6-4 | ASSLAGGPTDTQY
TRBV10-1 | ASSDASGGPEQF
TRBV6-5 | ASSYGGRGQDGYT
TRBV7-2 | ASSRRASGTQETQY
TRBV15 | ATSRDLGQGIEAF
TRBV6-4 | ASSDSSGGRNEQF
TRBV9 | ASSSAGAAGETQY
TRBV28 | ASSLSRTLAKNIQY
TRBV6-5 | ASTQGETQY
TRBV10-2 | ASGGQGDFNEKLF
TRBV6-5 | ASGSLTTGAAEAF
TRBV7-2 | ASSPDRVAGNTIY
TRBV4-2 | ASSRYGTGEKTDTQY
TRBV7-9 | ASSFDIPETQY
TRBV15 | ATSRGGSGGAETQY
TRBV21-1 | ASSKGGLAGARRIEQF